This TCR beta chain stems from a study of Graves' ophthalmopathy and Graves' hyperthyroidism. Background on the study: Peripheral blood sampling preceded any treatment and occurred at initial diagnosis.

As concerns this clonotype: Just one base apart from a much larger clone, this may be a read error.

The authors amplified TCR beta CDR3 regions from RNA transcripts. First-round RT-PCR used HTBI primers; second-round multiplex PCR followed. TCRdb recomputed calls from the multiplex PCR reads with MiXCR, one row per CDR3 protein. The sample lists 600,000 to 950,000 distinct CDR3 sequences; roughly 40% were seen once. The CDR3 runs 13 residues. Trimming stripped 8 bases from V and 7 bases from J, with 18 bases between. Germline V lookup: CDR1 SGHTA, CDR2 FQGNSA. This chain connects TRBV7-2 to TRBJ2-7; a weak D match, TRBD2 (5 bases). This TCR came from an adult man with Graves' ophthalmopathy. The source material was peripheral blood. CDR3 nucleotides: TGTGCCAGCCGCTACCCGGGAAAAGATGAGCAGTACTTC. Translation: CASRYPGKDEQYF.